This T cell receptor (beta chain) was sequenced for a study of shared clonotypes between healthy human individuals. CD45RO-negative, CCR7-selected cells formed the naive CD8 fraction, which excluded terminally differentiated effector memory CD45RA+ cells. Whole-study results and caveats: A few donors showed sharing of roughly 5% of naive CD4 clonotypes. When compared with the clonotypes that were shared by all four sorted-subset donors, the non-shared clonotypes turned out to have lower generation probabilities. Rarefaction analysis demonstrated incomplete sorted-subset sequencing notwithstanding large depth.

For this clone: Its antigen remains unknown.

The repertoire was sequenced with immunoSEQ multiplex PCR; TCRdb's copy has only in-frame clones and lacks some. This table holds some 580,000 clones, 95% to 98% found once. The CDR3 runs 12 residues. V was pared by 0 bases and J by 6 bases, with 6 bases between. Germline CDR1 LGHNA, CDR2 YSLEER. The sequence was collected from a man aged 25 to 40 in good health. Input material: naive CD8+ T cells sorted from blood. V and J are TRBV4-3 and TRBJ2-7; the D call may be TRBD1 or TRBD2 (5 bases each). The CDR3 protein is CASSQDGGEQYF. The CDR3 DNA is TGCGCCAGCAGCCAAGATGGGGGCGAGCAGTACTTC.